The entry below gives a single T cell receptor beta chain sequence along with its context. The source of the sample is a study of CD8 T cells in ankylosing spondylitis. In TCRdb, the 5' RACE reads were re-called with MiXCR into one record per CDR3 protein. The sample holds 210,000 or so distinct CDR3 sequences; about 26% are singletons and the top ten take less than 8.5%. The ends lost 6 bases at V and 0 bases at J; junction bases unmatched: 9. The CDR3 is 16 amino acids. The germline CDR1 and CDR2 sequences are MNHNS and SASEGT. The chain uses TRBV6-1 and TRBJ2-3; 7 nucleotides agree with TRBD1. The TCR sequence derives from a male donor with ankylosing spondylitis or in good health (not recorded which). The sequencing sample was made of blood, either unsorted or a sorted T cell fraction (not recorded which). CDR3 sequence: CASSPRQGLSTDTQYF. DNA for the CDR3: TGTGCCAGCAGCCCGAGACAGGGCCTGAGCACAGATACGCAGTATTTT.